Each of the 14 T cell receptor beta chains below was sequenced from the same sample in a study of cytomegalovirus exposure and HLA in healthy donors. Primers: 60 Vbeta forward and 13 Jbeta reverse. Data came from immunoSEQ multiplex PCR; TCRdb stores just in-frame clones and leaves some out. This table holds some 270,000 clones, around nine tenths found once. Sequencing was carried out using PBMCs. The origin of the receptors is a girl aged 2-10 years in good health and CMV-seronegative.

The chain carries TRBV30 and TRBJ1-5; maybe TRBD1 (5 bases). Trimming shortened V by 3 bases and J by 9 bases, and 27 bases separated the two germline ends. This CDR3 comprises 17 residues. The germline gives CDR1 GTSNPN, CDR2 SVGIG (reference sequence). The CDR3 loop is CAWSLTRTSVQLGPQHF. The CDR3 coding sequence is TGTGCCTGGAGCCTCACAAGGACATCAGTACAGTTGGGGCCCCAGCATTTT. Based on the CDR3 plus reference TRBV30 and TRBJ1-5, the full variable domain is SQTIHQWPATLVQPVGSPLSLECTVEGTSNPNLYWYRQAAGRGLQLLFYSVGIGQISSEVPQNLSASRPQDRQFILSSKKLLLSDSGFYLCAWSLTRTSVQLGPQHFGDGTRLSIL.

The V and J genes are TRBV5-4 and TRBJ2-1; TRBD1 aligns across 10 bases. Per germline, CDR1 SGHNT and CDR2 YYREEE (reference sequence). This CDR3 contains 16 residues. J was trimmed by 5 bases and V by 4 bases; bases with no gene match: 9. The CDR3 sequence: CASSPDGQGGNNEQFF. The CDR3 DNA follows: TGTGCCAGCAGCCCCGACGGACAGGGGGGAAACAATGAGCAGTTCTTC.

This chain connects TRBV28 to TRBJ1-5; 7 positions match TRBD1. Germline V gene sequence: CDR1 MDHEN, CDR2 SYDVKM. Trimming removed 1 base from V and 7 bases from J; junction bases left unmatched: 4. This CDR3 is 14 amino acids long. The CDR3 region is CASSLSQGNQPQHF. The CDR3 region has the DNA TGTGCCAGCAGTTTATCACAGGGGAACCAGCCCCAGCATTTT.

This clone came up once. The V call is TRBV19, the J call TRBJ1-1, with D unresolved. From germline, CDR1 is LNHDA and CDR2 SQIVND (reference sequence). Trimming took 6 bases from V and 3 from J, leaving 5 bases between them. The CDR3 extends over 11 amino acids. In DNA, the CDR3 is TGTGCCAGTAGAGCTTACACTGAAGCTTTCTTT. Translated: CASRAYTEAFF.

The sample holds one count of this clone. As DNA, the CDR3 is TGTGCTAGTGGTTTGACACAAAAGGCGGACAGCAGCTATGGCTACACCTTC. This translates into CASGLTQKADSSYGYTF. The chain employs TRBV12-5 and TRBJ1-2; D possibly corresponds to TRBD1 (6 bases). CDR1 and CDR2 from the germline V gene are LGHNT and FRNRAP. The CDR3 spans 17 residues. Trimming stripped 2 bases from V and 4 bases from J, with 20 bases between.

The V call is TRBV19, the J call TRBJ1-2; maybe TRBD1 (6 bases). CDR3 length equals 14 residues. Looked up from germline, CDR1 is LNHDA and CDR2 is SQIVND (reference sequence). Between the trimmed V and J ends, which lost 6 bases and 4 bases, there was a span of 15 bases. In DNA form, the CDR3 reads TGTGCCAGTAGCCCCTTGAGCAGGGGCTATGGCTACACCTTC. This sequence encodes CASSPLSRGYGYTF.

The chain couples TRBV6-1 to TRBJ2-7; tentatively, D is TRBD1 (6 bases). Per germline, CDR1 MNHNS and CDR2 SASEGT. Trimming took off 3 bases at V and 2 bases at J, with 8 bases between the two ends. The CDR3 totals 13 residues. Here the CDR3 DNA reads TGTGCCAGCAGTGAGGGGGCGCCCTACGAGCAGTACTTC. Amino acid sequence: CASSEGAPYEQYF.

V usage is TRBV19 and J usage is TRBJ2-4, with D maybe TRBD2 (5 bases). Germline V gene sequence: CDR1 LNHDA, CDR2 SQIVND (reference sequence). The CDR3 covers 18 residues. The V end was cut by 4 bases, the J end by 6 bases, with 25 bases between. The CDR3 spells CASSKTPDGLFIGNIQYF. Written as DNA, the CDR3 is TGTGCCAGTAGTAAAACCCCTGATGGACTGTTCATTGGAAACATTCAGTACTTC.

V usage is TRBV5-4 and J usage is TRBJ2-1; 10 bases map to TRBD1. This CDR3 is built from 17 residues. Germline trimming cut 1 base from V and 6 bases from J; bases unmatched to any gene: 10. Looked up from germline, CDR1 is SGHNT and CDR2 is YYREEE (reference sequence). The CDR3 DNA sequence: TGTGCCAGCAGCTTGCCTGACAGGGGGCGCGACAGCAATGAGCAGTTCTTC. Its translation: CASSLPDRGRDSNEQFF.

The rearrangement uses TRBV5-5 and TRBJ1-3; 8 nucleotides align to TRBD1. CDR1 and CDR2 (germline): SGHKS, YYEKEE (reference sequence). CDR3 length: 14 residues. The ends lost 3 bases at V and 2 bases at J; junction bases unmatched: 1. CDR3 sequence (DNA): TGTGCCAGCAGCTGGGGACAGGCTGGAAACACCATATATTTT. Its protein is CASSWGQAGNTIYF.

The V gene is TRBV27, the J gene TRBJ1-1, with TRBD1 matching 7 bases. In germline, CDR1 is MNHEY, CDR2 SMNVEV (reference sequence). The V segment lost 6 bases and the J segment 5 bases; nucleotides outside the gene matches: 9. This CDR3 has 14 amino acids. CDR3 sequence reads: CASRPHQGVTEAFF. The CDR3, as DNA: TGTGCCAGCAGACCCCACCAGGGGGTTACTGAAGCTTTCTTT.

This chain joins TRBV7-2 and TRBJ2-7; 13 bases map to TRBD2. CDR3 length: 16 amino acids. Germline trimming cut 5 bases from V and 7 bases from J; bases unmatched to any gene: 11. Germline CDR1 SGHTA, CDR2 FQGNSA. The CDR3, as DNA: TGTGCCAGCAGCAACTATGGGACTAGCGGGAAGGGTGAGCAGTACTTC. It translates to CASSNYGTSGKGEQYF.

V usage is TRBV19 and J usage is TRBJ2-1; 13 nucleotides align to TRBD2. After removal of 10 bases from V and 7 bases from J, the junction contained 10 bases not matched to a gene. The CDR3 sequence is 15 residues long. Germline-derived CDR1 and CDR2 are LNHDA and SQIVND (reference sequence). CDR3 residues: CANPPGLAGKNEQFF. The CDR3 coding sequence is TGTGCCAACCCCCCGGGACTAGCGGGGAAAAATGAGCAGTTCTTC.

The rearrangement joins TRBV6-5 to TRBJ2-5, with 7 bases matching TRBD1. The better agreement between TRBJ2-7 and the DNA end casts doubt on the J call. Per the germline V gene, CDR1 is MNHEY and CDR2 is SVGAGI. This CDR3 spans 12 amino acids. For the CDR3, the DNA is TGTGCCAGCAGTCGCGACAGGGTCGAGCAGTACTTC. Amino acid sequence: CASSRDRVEQYF.